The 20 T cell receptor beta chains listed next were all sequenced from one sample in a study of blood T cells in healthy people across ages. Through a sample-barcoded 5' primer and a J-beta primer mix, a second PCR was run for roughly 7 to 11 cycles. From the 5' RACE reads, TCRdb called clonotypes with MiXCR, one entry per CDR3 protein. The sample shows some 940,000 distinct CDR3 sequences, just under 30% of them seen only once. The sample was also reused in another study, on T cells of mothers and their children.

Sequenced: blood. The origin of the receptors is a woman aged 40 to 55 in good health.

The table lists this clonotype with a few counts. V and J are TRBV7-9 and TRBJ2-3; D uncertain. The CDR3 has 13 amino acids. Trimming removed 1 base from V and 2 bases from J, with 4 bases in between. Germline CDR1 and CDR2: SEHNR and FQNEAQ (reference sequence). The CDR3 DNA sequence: TGTGCCAGCAGCTTAGACGACACAGATACGCAGTATTTT. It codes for CASSLDDTDTQYF.

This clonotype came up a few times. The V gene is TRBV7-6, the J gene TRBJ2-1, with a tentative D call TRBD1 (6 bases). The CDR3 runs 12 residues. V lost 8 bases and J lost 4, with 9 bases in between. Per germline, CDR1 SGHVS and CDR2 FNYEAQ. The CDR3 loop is CASVTGYNEQFF. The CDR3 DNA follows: TGTGCCAGCGTGACAGGATACAATGAGCAGTTCTTC.

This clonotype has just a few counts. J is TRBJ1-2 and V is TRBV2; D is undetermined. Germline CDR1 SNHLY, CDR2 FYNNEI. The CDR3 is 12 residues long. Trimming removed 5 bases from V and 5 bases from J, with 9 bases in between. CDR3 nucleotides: TGTGCCAGCAGTTCACCCACTTATGGCTACACCTTC. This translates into CASSSPTYGYTF.

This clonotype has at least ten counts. The CDR3 sequence: CASSPDGVDRYTF. CDR3 bases: TGTGCCAGCAGTCCGGACGGAGTGGATCGCTACACCTTC. The chain links TRBV27 to TRBJ1-2; D unresolved. Germline V lookup: CDR1 MNHEY, CDR2 SMNVEV (reference sequence). The CDR3 has 13 residues. Trimming took off 5 bases at V and 9 bases at J, with 16 bases between the two ends.

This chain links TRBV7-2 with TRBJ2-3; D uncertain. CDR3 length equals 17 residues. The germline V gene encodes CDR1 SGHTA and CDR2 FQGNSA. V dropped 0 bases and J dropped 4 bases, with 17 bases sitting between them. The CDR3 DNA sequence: TGTGCCAGCAGCTTAGCGGCAGGCGTGGGCACTTCAGATACGCAGTATTTT. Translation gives CASSLAAGVGTSDTQYF.

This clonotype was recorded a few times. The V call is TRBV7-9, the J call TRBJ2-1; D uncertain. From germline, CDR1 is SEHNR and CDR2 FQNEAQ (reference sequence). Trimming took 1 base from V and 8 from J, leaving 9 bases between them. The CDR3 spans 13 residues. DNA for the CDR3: TGTGCCAGCAGCTTAGGAAAGCCAGATGAGCAGTTCTTC. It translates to CASSLGKPDEQFF. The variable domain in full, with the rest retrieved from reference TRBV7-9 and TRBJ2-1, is DTGVSQNPRHKITKRGQNVTFRCDPISEHNRLYWYRQTLGQGPEFLTYFQNEAQLEKSRLLSDRFSAERPKGSFSTLEIQRTEQGDSAMYLCASSLGKPDEQFFGPGTRLTVL.

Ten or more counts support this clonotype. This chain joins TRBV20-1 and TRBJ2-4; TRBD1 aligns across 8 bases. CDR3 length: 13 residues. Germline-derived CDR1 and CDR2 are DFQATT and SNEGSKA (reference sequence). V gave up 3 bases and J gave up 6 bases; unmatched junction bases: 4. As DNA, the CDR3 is TGCAGTGCTAGGACAGGGGAAACAAACATTCAGTACTTC. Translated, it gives CSARTGETNIQYF.

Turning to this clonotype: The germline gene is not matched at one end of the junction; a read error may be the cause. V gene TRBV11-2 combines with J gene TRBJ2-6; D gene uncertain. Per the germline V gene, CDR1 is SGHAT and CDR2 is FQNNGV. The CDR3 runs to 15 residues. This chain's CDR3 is CAGSSDIAGANVLTF. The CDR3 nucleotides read TGTGCCGGCAGCTCAGACATAGCTGGGGCCAACGTCCTGACTTTC.

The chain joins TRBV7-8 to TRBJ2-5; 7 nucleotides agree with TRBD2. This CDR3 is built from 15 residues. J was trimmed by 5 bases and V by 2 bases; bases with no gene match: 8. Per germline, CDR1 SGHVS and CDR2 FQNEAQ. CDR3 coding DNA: TGTGCCAGCAGCTTATCGACGGGGGGTGGGGAGACCCAGTACTTC. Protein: CASSLSTGGGETQYF.

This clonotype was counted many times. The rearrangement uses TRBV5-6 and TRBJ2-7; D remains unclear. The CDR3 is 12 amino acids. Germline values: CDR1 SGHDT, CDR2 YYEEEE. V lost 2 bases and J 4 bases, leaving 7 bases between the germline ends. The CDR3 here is CASSFAKYEQYF. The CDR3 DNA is TGTGCCAGCAGCTTTGCCAAATACGAGCAGTACTTC. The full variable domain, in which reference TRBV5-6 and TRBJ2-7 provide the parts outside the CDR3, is DAGVTQSPTHLIKTRGQQVTLRCSPKSGHDTVSWYQQALGQGPQFIFQYYEEEERQRGNFPDRFSGHQFPNYSSELNVNALLLGDSALYLCASSFAKYEQYFGPGTRLTVT.

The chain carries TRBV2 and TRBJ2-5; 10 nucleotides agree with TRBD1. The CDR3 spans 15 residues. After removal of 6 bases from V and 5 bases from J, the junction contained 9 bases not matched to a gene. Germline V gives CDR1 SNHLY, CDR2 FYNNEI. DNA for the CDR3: TGTGCCAGCAGACCCTTCGACAGGGGGCGTGAGACCCAGTACTTC. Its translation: CASRPFDRGRETQYF.

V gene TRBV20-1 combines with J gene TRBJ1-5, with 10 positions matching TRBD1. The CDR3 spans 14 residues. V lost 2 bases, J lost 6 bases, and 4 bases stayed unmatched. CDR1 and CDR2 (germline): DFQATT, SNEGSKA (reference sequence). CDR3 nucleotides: TGCAGTGCTAGACTCGGGACAGGGGTTCAGCCCCAGCATTTT. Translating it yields CSARLGTGVQPQHF.

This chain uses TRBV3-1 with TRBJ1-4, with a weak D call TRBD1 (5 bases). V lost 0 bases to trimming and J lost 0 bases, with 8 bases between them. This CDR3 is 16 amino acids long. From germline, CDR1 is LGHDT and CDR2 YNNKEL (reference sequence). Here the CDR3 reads CASSQEGVATNEKLFF. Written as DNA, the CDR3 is TGTGCCAGCAGCCAAGAGGGGGTGGCAACTAATGAAAAACTGTTTTTT.

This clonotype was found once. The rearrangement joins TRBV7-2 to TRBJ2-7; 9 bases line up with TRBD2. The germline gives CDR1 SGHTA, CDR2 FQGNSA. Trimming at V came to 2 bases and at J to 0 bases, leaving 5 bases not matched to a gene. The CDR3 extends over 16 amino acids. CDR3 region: CASSLLAGPISYEQYF. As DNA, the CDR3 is TGTGCCAGCAGCTTACTAGCGGGGCCCATCTCCTACGAGCAGTACTTC.

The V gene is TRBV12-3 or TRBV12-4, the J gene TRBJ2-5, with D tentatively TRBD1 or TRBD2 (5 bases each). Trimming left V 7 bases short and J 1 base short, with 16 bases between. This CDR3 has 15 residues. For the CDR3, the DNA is TGTGCCAGCACCTTGACAGCACGGGGCCAAGAGACCCAGTACTTC. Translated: CASTLTARGQETQYF.

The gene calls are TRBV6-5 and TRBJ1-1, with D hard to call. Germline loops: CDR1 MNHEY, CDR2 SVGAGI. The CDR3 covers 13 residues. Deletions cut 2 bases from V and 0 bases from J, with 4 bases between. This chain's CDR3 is CASSYVLNTEAFF. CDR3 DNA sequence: TGTGCCAGCAGTTACGTTTTGAACACTGAAGCTTTCTTT.

For the CDR3, the DNA is TGCAGCGTTGCGACAGGGGATCCCTACGAGCAGTACTTC. Translation gives CSVATGDPYEQYF. The chain carries TRBV29-1 and TRBJ2-7; 8 bases fit TRBD1. CDR1 and CDR2 from the germline V gene are SQVTM and ANQGSEA. The length of the CDR3 is 13 residues. Germline trimming cut 4 bases from V and 2 bases from J; bases unmatched to any gene: 4.

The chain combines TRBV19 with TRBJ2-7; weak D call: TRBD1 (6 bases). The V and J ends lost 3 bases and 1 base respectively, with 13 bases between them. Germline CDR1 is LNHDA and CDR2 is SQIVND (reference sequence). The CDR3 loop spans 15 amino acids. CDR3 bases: TGTGCCAGTAGTATGGGACACACACCTTCCTACGAGCAGTACTTC. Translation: CASSMGHTPSYEQYF.

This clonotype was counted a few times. The CDR3 region is CASSYSLSTDTQYF. Written as DNA, the CDR3 is TGTGCCAGCAGTTATTCTCTTAGCACAGATACGCAGTATTTT. The chain joins TRBV2 to TRBJ2-3; D unclear. With 5 bases removed from V and 0 bases from J, the gap between germline ends came to 9 bases. The germline V gene encodes CDR1 SNHLY and CDR2 FYNNEI. The CDR3 runs to 14 residues. Using reference TRBV2 and TRBJ2-3 for the parts outside the CDR3, the full variable domain is EPEVTQTPSHQVTQMGQEVILRCVPISNHLYFYWYRQILGQKVEFLVSFYNNEISEKSEIFDDQFSVERPDGSNFTLKIRSTKLEDSAMYFCASSYSLSTDTQYFGPGTRLTVL.

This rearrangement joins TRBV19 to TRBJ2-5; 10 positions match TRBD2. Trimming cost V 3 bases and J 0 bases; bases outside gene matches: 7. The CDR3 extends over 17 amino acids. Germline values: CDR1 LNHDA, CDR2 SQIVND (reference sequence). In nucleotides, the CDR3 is TGTGCCAGTAGTATCTCGAGGCTAGCGGGGGACCAAGAGACCCAGTACTTC. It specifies CASSISRLAGDQETQYF.